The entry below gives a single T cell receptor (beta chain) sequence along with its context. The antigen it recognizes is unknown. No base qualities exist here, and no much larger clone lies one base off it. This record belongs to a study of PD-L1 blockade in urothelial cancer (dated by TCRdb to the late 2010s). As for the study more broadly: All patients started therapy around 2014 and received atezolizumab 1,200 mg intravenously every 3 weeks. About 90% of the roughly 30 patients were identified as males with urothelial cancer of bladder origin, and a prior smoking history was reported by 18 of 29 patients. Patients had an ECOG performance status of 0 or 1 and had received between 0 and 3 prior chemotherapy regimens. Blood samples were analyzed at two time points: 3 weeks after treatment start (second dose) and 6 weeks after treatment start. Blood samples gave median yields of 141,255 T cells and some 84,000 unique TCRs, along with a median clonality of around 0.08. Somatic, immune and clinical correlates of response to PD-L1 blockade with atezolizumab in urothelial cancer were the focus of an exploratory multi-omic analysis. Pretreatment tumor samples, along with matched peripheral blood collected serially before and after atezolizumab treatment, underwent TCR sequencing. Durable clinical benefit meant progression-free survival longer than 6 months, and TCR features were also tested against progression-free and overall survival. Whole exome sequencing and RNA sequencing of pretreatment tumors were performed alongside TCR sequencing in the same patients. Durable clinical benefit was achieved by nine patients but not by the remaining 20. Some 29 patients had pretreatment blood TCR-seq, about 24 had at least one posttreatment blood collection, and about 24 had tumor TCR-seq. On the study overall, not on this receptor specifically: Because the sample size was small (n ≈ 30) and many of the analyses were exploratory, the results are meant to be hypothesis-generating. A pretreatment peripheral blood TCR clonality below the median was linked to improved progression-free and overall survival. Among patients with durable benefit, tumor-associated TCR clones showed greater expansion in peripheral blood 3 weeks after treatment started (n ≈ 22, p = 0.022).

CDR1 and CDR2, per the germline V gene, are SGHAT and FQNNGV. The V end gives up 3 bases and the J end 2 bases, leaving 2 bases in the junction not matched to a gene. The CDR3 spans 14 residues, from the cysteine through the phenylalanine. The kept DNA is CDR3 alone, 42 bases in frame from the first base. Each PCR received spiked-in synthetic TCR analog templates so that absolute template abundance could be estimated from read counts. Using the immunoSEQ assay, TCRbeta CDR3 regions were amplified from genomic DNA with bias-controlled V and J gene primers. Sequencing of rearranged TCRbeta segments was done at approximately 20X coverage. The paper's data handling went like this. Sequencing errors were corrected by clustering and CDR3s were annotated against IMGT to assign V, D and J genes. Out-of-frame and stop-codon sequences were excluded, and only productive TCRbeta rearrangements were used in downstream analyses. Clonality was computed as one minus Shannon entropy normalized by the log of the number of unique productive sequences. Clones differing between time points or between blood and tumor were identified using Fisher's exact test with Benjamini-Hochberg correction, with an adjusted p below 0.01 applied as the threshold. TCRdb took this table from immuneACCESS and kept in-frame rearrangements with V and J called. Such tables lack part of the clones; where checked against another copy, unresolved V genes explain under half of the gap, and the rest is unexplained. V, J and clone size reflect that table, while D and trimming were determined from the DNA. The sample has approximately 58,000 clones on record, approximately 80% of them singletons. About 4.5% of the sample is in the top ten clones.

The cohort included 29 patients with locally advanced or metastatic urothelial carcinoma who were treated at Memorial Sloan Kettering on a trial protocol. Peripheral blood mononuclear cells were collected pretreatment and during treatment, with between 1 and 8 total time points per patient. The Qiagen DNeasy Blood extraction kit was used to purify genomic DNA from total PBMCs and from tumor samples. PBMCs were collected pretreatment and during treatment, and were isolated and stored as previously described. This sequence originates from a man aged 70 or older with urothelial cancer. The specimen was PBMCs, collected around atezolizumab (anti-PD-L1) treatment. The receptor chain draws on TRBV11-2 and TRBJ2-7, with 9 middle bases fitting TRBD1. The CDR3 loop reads CASSFRTGAYEQYF. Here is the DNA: TGTGCCAGCAGCTTCAGGACAGGGGCCTACGAGCAGTACTTC. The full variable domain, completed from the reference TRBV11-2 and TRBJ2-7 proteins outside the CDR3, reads EAGVAQSPRYKIIEKRQSVAFWCNPISGHATLYWYQQILGQGPKLLIQFQNNGVVDDSQLPKDRFSAERLKGVDSTLKIQPAKLEDSAVYLCASSFRTGAYEQYFGPGTRLTVT.